Listed below are T cell receptor beta chains from one sample, sequenced in a study of blood T cells in healthy people across ages. TCRdb reprocessed the 5' RACE reads via MiXCR and lists one record per CDR3 protein. The data hold roughly 1.5 million distinct CDR3 sequences, with roughly 43% observed a single time. Sequencing input: blood. The receptors here all came from a woman aged 18-29 years in good health. Both conserved end residues are part of each CDR3. A D gene is named only where the DNA matches it firmly. A clone size is listed for some rows: how often the clone was seen (once, few, many), or a class if it is expanded.

TRBV7-9,TRBJ1-4,NA,few,CASSLVAGVLEKLFF,TGTGCCAGCAGCTTAGTGGCAGGGGTACTGGAAAAACTGTTTTTT
TRBV5-1,TRBJ1-1,NA,many,CASSNGQPNTEAFF,TGCGCCAGCAGCAATGGACAGCCGAACACTGAAGCTTTCTTT
TRBV12-3/TRBV12-4,TRBJ1-1,NA,NA,CASSPGPGFTEAFF,TGTGCCAGCAGTCCGGGGCCGGGGTTCACTGAAGCTTTCTTT
TRBV5-1,TRBJ2-3,TRBD1,few,CASSADRGRGDTQYF,TGCGCCAGCAGCGCGGACAGGGGGCGAGGAGATACGCAGTATTTT
TRBV12-3/TRBV12-4,TRBJ1-1,NA,NA,CASSLFDGKPFF,TGTGCCAGCAGTTTATTCGACGGGAAACCTTTCTTT
TRBV7-2,TRBJ2-1,NA,few,CASSLASLVNEQFF,TGTGCCAGCAGCTTAGCGTCACTGGTCAATGAGCAGTTCTTC
TRBV6-2/TRBV6-3,TRBJ2-7,TRBD1,few,CASSAPGQGNNEQYF,TGTGCCAGCAGTGCACCGGGACAGGGCAACAATGAGCAGTACTTC
TRBV29-1,TRBJ2-7,NA,NA,CSVSTGSYEQYF,TGCAGCGTTAGTACAGGGTCCTACGAGCAGTACTTC
TRBV4-3,TRBJ1-2,NA,NA,CASSREGNTIGYTF,TGCGCCAGCAGCCGGGAAGGGAACACGATTGGCTACACCTTC
TRBV20-1,TRBJ2-3,NA,few,CSARPSYSTDTQYF,TGCAGTGCTAGACCCAGCTATAGCACAGATACGCAGTATTTT
TRBV5-1,TRBJ1-1,TRBD1,few,CASSLGAGGTEAFF,TGTGCCAGCAGCTTGGGTGCAGGGGGTACTGAAGCTTTCTTT
TRBV27,TRBJ2-2,NA,few,CASSLSWPGELFF,TGTGCCAGCAGTTTATCATGGCCCGGGGAGCTGTTTTTT
TRBV7-2,TRBJ2-3,NA,NA,CASSWTRVGSTDTQYF,TGTGCCAGCAGCTGGACGCGGGTGGGGTCCACAGATACGCAGTATTTT
TRBV6-5,TRBJ1-1,NA,few,CASSDRLGMNTEAFF,TGTGCCAGCAGCGATAGACTGGGGATGAACACTGAAGCTTTCTTT
TRBV5-1,TRBJ2-7,TRBD2,NA,CASNSGGGPSDEQYF,TGCGCCAGCAACTCGGGGGGAGGGCCCTCTGATGAGCAGTACTTC
TRBV7-6,TRBJ2-7,NA,NA,CASSSTDSYEQYF,TGTGCCAGCAGTTCGACAGACTCCTACGAGCAGTACTTC
TRBV7-8,TRBJ2-7,NA,NA,CASSLRGWDEQYF,TGTGCCAGCAGCTTACGGGGTTGGGACGAGCAGTACTTC
TRBV6-5,TRBJ2-1,NA,few,CASKPQGHYNEQFF,TGTGCCAGCAAACCCCAGGGTCACTACAATGAGCAGTTCTTC
TRBV6-5,TRBJ2-5,NA,few,CASTHRLQETQYF,TGTGCCAGCACTCACAGGTTACAAGAGACCCAGTACTTC
TRBV12-3/TRBV12-4,TRBJ1-1,TRBD1,few,CASGGRGRVAFF,TGTGCCAGCGGGGGCAGGGGGCGAGTCGCTTTCTTT
TRBV7-6,TRBJ2-7,NA,few,CASSLGKGPYNEQYF,TGTGCCAGCAGCTTAGGGAAAGGCCCCTACAATGAGCAGTACTTC
TRBV3-1,TRBJ1-2,NA,few,CASSQPGHNYGYTF,TGTGCCAGCAGCCAACCGGGACATAACTATGGCTACACCTTC
TRBV20-1,TRBJ1-2,NA,few,CSARDRSDYGYTF,TGCAGTGCTAGAGATCGCAGCGACTATGGCTACACCTTC
TRBV20-1,TRBJ2-7,TRBD2,NA,CSTRGGSYNEQYF,TGCAGTACGCGGGGGGGCTCCTACAATGAGCAGTACTTC
TRBV18,TRBJ2-1,TRBD1,few,CASSRLDRAYNEQFF,TGTGCCAGCTCACGATTAGACAGGGCCTACAATGAGCAGTTCTTC
TRBV6-1,TRBJ1-5,NA,NA,CASSEGVDQPQHF,TGTGCCAGCAGTGAAGGGGTCGATCAGCCCCAGCATTTT
TRBV6-6,TRBJ2-5,TRBD1,NA,CASSNPAGGGETQYF,TGTGCCAGCAGTAACCCGGCAGGGGGTGGAGAGACCCAGTACTTC
TRBV20-1,TRBJ1-2,NA,NA,CSARDRIGSYGYTF,TGCAGTGCTAGAGATCGAATTGGTTCCTATGGCTACACCTTC
TRBV29-1,TRBJ2-7,TRBD2,NA,CSVATSGSNEQYF,TGCAGCGTCGCGACTAGCGGGAGCAACGAGCAGTACTTC
TRBV15,TRBJ1-2,TRBD1,NA,CATSRKTGVKGYTF,TGTGCCACCAGCAGGAAGACAGGGGTGAAGGGCTACACCTTC